The clone carrying this T cell receptor beta chain came up once. Its antigen remains unknown. Trimming left V 4 bases short and J 0 bases short, with 14 bases between. There are 15 residues in the CDR3. Germline V gene lookup returns CDR1 SGHDT and CDR2 YYEEEE. The source of the sample is a study of cytomegalovirus exposure and HLA in healthy donors. Study results and limitations: Among immune exposure information, only CMV serostatus was available.

With 60 Vbeta and 13 Jbeta primers, the PCR was carried out. TCRdb keeps only in-frame clones here, not all; method: immunoSEQ multiplex PCR. The sample records more than 110,000 clones, roughly 78% being singletons. Sequencing was done on a sample of PBMCs. This TCR came from a man aged 30-40 years in good health and CMV-seronegative. The chain is built from TRBV5-6 and TRBJ2-7; D might be TRBD1 (5 bases). CDR3 sequence (DNA): TGTGCCAGCAGCCCGAGAACAGGTTTCTCCTACGAGCAGTACTTC. The encoded protein is CASSPRTGFSYEQYF.